Below, one TCR beta chain is given with its context. The target antigen is unknown. The sample comes from a study of cytomegalovirus exposure and HLA in healthy donors. The wider study: The Caucasian-associated ancestry cluster contained about 80% of the roughly 400 genotyped donors. General study findings and limits: Earlier analysis yielded a pattern in which most TCR beta V segments were productive about 90% or about 30% of the time.

The PCR ran on 60 Vbeta and 13 Jbeta primers. The data were produced by immunoSEQ multiplex PCR, yet TCRdb's version contains in-frame clones alone and is incomplete. The sample's table shows 95,000 to 110,000 clones. The CDR3 runs to 13 residues. Germline CDR1 reads MNHEY; CDR2 reads SVGAGI. The germline V and J ends were trimmed by 2 bases and 3 bases, with 7 bases remaining between them. Sample: PBMCs. The chain joins TRBV6-5 to TRBJ1-1, with D hard to call. The origin of this receptor is a man aged 35 to 55 in good health and CMV-seronegative. Here the CDR3 DNA reads TGTGCCAGCAGTTACATGAGGGACACTGAAGCTTTCTTT. Protein sequence: CASSYMRDTEAFF.